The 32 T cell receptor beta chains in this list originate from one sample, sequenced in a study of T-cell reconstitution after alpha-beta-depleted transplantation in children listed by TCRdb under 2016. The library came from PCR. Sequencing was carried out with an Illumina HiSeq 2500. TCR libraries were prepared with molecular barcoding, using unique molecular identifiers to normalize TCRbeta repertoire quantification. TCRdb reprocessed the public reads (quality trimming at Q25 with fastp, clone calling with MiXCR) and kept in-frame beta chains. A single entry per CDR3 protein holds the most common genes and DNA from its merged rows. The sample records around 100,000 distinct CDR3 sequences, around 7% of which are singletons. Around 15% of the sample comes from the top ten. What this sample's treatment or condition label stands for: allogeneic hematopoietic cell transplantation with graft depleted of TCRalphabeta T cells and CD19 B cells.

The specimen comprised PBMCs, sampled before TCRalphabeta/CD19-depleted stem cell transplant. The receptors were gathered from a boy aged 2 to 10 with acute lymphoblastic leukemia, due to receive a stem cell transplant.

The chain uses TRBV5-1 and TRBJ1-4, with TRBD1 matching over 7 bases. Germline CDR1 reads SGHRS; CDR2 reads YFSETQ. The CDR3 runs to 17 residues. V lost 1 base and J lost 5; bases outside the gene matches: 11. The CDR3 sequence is CASSLSSFSGGNEKLFF. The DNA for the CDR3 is TGCGCCAGCAGCTTGTCCTCCTTTTCAGGGGGAAATGAAAAACTGTTTTTT.

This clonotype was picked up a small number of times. The CDR3 bases are TGTGCCAGCAGTTTAGGACTAGCGGGGGCCGCAGATACGCAGTATTTT. Its translation: CASSLGLAGAADTQYF. This sequence joins TRBV12-3 or TRBV12-4 and TRBJ2-3; 12 bases line up with TRBD2. The CDR3 length is 16 residues. V trimming: 1 base; J trimming: 4 bases; junction bases outside the gene matches: 3.

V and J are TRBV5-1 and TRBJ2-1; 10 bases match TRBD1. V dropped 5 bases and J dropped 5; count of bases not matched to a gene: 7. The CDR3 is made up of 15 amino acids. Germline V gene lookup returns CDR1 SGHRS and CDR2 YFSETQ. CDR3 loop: CASSPGQGPHNEQFF. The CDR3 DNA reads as TGCGCCAGCAGTCCGGGACAGGGGCCTCACAATGAGCAGTTCTTC.

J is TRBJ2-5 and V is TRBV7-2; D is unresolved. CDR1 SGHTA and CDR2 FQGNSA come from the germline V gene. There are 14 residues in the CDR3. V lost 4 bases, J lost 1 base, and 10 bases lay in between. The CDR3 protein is CASSSRSLQETQYF. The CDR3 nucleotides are TGTGCCAGCAGCTCTCGATCCCTCCAAGAGACCCAGTACTTC. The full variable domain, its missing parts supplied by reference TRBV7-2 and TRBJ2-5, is GAGVSQSPSNKVTEKGKDVELRCDPISGHTALYWYRQSLGQGLEFLIYFQGNSAPDKSGLPSDRFSAERTGGSVSTLTIQRTQQEDSAVYLCASSSRSLQETQYFGPGTRLLVL.

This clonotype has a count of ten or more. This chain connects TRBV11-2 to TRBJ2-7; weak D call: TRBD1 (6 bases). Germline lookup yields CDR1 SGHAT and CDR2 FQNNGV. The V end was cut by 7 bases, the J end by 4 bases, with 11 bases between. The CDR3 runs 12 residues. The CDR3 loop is CASTLGGYEQYF. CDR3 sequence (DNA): TGTGCCAGCACCCTAGGGGGTTACGAGCAGTACTTC.

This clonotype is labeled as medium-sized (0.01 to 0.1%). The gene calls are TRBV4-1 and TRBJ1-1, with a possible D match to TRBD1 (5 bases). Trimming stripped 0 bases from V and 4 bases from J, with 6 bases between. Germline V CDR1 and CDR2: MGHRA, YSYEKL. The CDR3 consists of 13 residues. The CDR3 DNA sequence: TGCGCCAGCAGCCAAGATAGGGGCACTGAAGCTTTCTTT. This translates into CASSQDRGTEAFF.

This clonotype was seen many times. The CDR3 protein is CASSDSFSADTQYF. The CDR3 region has the DNA TGTGCCAGCAGTGACTCGTTCTCAGCAGATACGCAGTATTTT. The chain has TRBV6-4 and TRBJ2-3; D is ambiguous. The CDR3 is 14 amino acids. Trimming removed 0 bases at V and 4 bases at J, with 8 bases between. Germline V gives CDR1 MRHNA, CDR2 SNTAGT.

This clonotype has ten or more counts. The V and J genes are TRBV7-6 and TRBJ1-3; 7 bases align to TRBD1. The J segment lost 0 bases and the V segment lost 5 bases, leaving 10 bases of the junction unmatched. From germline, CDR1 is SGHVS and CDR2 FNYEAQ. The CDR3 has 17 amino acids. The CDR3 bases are TGTGCCAGCAGCCTCACAGGGGTCCCGATCTCTGGAAACACCATATATTTT. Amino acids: CASSLTGVPISGNTIYF.

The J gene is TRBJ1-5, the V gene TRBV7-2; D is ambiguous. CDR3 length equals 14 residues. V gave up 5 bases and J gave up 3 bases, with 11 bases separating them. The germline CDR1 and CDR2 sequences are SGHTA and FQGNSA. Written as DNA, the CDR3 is TGTGCCAGCAGCCCTGCCAACCCCAATCAGCCCCAGCATTTT. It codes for CASSPANPNQPQHF. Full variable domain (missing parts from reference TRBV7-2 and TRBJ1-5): GAGVSQSPSNKVTEKGKDVELRCDPISGHTALYWYRQSLGQGLEFLIYFQGNSAPDKSGLPSDRFSAERTGGSVSTLTIQRTQQEDSAVYLCASSPANPNQPQHFGDGTRLSIL.

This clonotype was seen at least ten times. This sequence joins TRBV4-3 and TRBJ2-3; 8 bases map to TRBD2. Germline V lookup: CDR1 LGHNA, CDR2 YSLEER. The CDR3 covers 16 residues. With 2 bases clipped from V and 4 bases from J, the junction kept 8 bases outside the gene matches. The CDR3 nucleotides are TGCGCCAGCAGCCAAAAATTCGGACTAGCTCCAGATACGCAGTATTTT. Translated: CASSQKFGLAPDTQYF.

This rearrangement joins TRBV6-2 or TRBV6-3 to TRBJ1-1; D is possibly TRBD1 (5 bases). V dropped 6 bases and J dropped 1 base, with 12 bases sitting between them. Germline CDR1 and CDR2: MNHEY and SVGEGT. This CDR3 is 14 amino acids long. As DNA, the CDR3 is TGTGCCAGCAGACTCTGGGGCACGAACACTGAAGCTTTCTTT. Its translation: CASRLWGTNTEAFF.

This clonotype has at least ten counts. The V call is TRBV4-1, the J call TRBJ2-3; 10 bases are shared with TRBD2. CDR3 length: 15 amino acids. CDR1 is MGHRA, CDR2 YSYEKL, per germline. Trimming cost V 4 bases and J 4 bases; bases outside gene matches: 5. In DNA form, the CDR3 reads TGCGCCAGCAGCCCCTTAGCGGGGGGTCCAGATACGCAGTATTTT. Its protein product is CASSPLAGGPDTQYF.

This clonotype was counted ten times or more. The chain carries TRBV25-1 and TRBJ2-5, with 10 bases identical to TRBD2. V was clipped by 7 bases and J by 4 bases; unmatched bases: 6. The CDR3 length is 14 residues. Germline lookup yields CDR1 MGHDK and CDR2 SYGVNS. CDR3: CASISGGARETQYF. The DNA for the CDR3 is TGTGCCAGCATCAGCGGGGGGGCCAGAGAGACCCAGTACTTC.

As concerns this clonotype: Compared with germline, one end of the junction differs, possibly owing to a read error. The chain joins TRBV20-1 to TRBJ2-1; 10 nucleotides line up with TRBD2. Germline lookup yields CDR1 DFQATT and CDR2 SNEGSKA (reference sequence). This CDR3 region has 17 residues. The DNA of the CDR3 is TGCTGTGCTAGACCTTACTCTAGCGGGGGTTATTACAATGAGCAGTTCTTC. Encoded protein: CCARPYSSGGYYNEQFF.

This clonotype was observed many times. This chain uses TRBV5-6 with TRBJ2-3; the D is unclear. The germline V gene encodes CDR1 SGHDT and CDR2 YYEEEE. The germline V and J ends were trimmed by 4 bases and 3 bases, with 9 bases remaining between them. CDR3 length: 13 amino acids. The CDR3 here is CASSPSRTDTQYF. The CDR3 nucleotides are TGTGCCAGCAGCCCATCTAGGACAGATACGCAGTATTTT.

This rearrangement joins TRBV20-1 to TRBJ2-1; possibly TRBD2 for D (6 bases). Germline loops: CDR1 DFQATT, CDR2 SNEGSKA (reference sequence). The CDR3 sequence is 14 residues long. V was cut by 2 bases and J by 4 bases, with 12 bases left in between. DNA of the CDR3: TGCAGTGCTAGAATGGGACTGGATTACAATGAGCAGTTCTTC. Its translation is CSARMGLDYNEQFF.

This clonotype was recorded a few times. CDR3 nucleotides: TGTGCCAGCAGCCGGGGGGGAGGGAACTATGGCTACACCTTC. Translation: CASSRGGGNYGYTF. The chain carries TRBV7-2 and TRBJ1-2; the D gene is possibly TRBD1 (5 bases). V gave up 5 bases and J gave up 2 bases, with 12 bases separating them. The CDR3 runs 14 residues. The germline gives CDR1 SGHTA, CDR2 FQGNSA.

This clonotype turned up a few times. In DNA, the CDR3 is TGTGCCAGCAGCTTGCCCCAGCCTAACTATGGCTACACCTTC. Its translation is CASSLPQPNYGYTF. V and J are TRBV5-4 and TRBJ1-2, with D unresolved. Trimming removed 1 base from V and 0 bases from J, with 7 bases in between. Germline lookup yields CDR1 SGHNT and CDR2 YYREEE (reference sequence). This CDR3 contains 14 residues. The full variable domain, rest sourced from reference TRBV5-4 and TRBJ1-2, is ETGVTQSPTHLIKTRGQQVTLRCSSQSGHNTVSWYQQALGQGPQFIFQYYREEENGRGNFPPRFSGLQFPNYSSELNVNALELDDSALYLCASSLPQPNYGYTFGSGTRLTVV.

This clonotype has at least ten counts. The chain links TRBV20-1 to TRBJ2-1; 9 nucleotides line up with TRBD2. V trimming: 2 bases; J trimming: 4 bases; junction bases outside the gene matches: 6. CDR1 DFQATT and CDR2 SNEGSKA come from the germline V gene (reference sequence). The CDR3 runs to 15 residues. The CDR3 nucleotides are TGCAGTGCTAGATTTAGCGGGGGAGTATACAATGAGCAGTTCTTC. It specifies CSARFSGGVYNEQFF.

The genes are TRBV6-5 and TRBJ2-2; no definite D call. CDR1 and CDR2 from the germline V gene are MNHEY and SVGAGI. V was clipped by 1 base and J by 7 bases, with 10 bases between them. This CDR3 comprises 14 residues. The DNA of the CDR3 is TGTGCCAGCAGTTACTTGCTAGACCGCGGGGAGCTGTTTTTT. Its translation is CASSYLLDRGELFF.

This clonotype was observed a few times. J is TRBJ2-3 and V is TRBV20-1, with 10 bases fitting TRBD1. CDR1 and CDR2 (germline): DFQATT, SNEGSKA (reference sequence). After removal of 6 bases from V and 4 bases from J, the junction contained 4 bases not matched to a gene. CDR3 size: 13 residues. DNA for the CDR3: TGCAGTGCGTGGACAGGGGGACCAGATACGCAGTATTTT. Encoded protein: CSAWTGGPDTQYF.

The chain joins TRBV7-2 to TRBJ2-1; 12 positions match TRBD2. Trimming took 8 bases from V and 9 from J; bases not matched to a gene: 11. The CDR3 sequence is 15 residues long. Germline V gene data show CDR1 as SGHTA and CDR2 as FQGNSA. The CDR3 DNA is TGTGCCAGCGGCCCTAGCGGGGGGGCCCTGGGTGAGCAGTTCTTC. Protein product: CASGPSGGALGEQFF.

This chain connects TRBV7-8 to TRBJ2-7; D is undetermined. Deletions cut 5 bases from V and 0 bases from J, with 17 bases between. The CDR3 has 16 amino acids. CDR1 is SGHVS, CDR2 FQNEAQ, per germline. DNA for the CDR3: TGTGCCAGCAGCGAAGCGTATTCACGTTTCTCCTACGAGCAGTACTTC. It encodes CASSEAYSRFSYEQYF. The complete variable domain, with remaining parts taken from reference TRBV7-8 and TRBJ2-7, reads GAGVSQSPRYKVAKRGQDVALRCDPISGHVSLFWYQQALGQGPEFLTYFQNEAQLDKSGLPSDRFFAERPEGSVSTLKIQRTQQEDSAVYLCASSEAYSRFSYEQYFGPGTRLTVT.

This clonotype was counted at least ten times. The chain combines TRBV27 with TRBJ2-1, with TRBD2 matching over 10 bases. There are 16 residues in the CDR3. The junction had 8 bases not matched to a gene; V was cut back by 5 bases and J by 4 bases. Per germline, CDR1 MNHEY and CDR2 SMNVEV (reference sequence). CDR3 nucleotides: TGTGCCAGCAGTCCGTTAACTAGCGGGGTTTACAATGAGCAGTTCTTC. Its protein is CASSPLTSGVYNEQFF.

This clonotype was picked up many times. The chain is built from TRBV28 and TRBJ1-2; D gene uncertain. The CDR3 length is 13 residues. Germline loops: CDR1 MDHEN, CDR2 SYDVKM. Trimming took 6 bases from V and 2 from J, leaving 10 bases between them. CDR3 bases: TGTGCCAGCAGGATAACATCGAACTATGGCTACACCTTC. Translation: CASRITSNYGYTF.

For the CDR3, the DNA is TGTGCCAGCAGCCGATGGGACAGACGACGCACAGATACGCAGTATTTT. This translates into CASSRWDRRRTDTQYF. The chain employs TRBV12-3 or TRBV12-4 and TRBJ2-3; 7 bases match TRBD1. The CDR3 runs 16 residues. The V segment lost 6 bases and the J segment 1 base; nucleotides outside the gene matches: 10.

The CDR3 reads CSAPRDGIRETQYF. CDR3 coding DNA: TGCAGCGCCCCCCGGGACGGCATACGAGAGACCCAGTACTTC. The rearrangement links TRBV29-1 to TRBJ2-5; D might be TRBD1 or TRBD2, each matching 5 bases. This CDR3 spans 14 amino acids. Trimming left V 7 bases short and J 4 bases short, with 19 bases between. Germline CDR1 SQVTM, CDR2 ANQGSEA.

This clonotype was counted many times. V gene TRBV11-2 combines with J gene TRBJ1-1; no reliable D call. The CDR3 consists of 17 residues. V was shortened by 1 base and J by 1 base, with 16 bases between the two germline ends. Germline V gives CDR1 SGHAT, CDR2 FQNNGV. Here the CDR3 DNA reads TGTGCCAGCAGCTTAGGTCCCTCGGGGTCGGGGAACACTGAAGCTTTCTTT. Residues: CASSLGPSGSGNTEAFF.

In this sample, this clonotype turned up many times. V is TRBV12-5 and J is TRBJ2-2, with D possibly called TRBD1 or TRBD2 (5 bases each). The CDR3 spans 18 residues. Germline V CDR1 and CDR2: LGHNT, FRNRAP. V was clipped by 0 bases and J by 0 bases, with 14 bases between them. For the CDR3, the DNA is TGTGCTAGTGGTTTGGTAGTGGGACCCCGAGCGAACACCGGGGAGCTGTTTTTT. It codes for CASGLVVGPRANTGELFF.

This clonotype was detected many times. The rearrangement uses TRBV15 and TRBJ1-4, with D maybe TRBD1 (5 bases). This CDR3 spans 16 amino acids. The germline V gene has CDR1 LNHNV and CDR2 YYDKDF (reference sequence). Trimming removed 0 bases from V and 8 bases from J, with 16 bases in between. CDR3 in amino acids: CATSRERGLGGEKLFF. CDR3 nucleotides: TGTGCCACCAGCAGAGAGAGGGGCTTGGGCGGGGAAAAACTGTTTTTT.

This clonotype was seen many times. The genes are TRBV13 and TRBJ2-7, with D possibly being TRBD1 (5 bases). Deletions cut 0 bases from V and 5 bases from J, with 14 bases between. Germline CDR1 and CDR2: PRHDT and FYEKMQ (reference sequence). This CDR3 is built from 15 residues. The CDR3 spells CASSLGNQGIHEQYF. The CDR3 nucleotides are TGTGCCAGCAGCTTAGGCAACCAGGGTATCCACGAGCAGTACTTC.

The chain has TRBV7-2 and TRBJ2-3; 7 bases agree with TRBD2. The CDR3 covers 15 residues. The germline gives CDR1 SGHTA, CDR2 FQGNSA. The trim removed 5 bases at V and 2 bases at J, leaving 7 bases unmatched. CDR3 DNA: TGTGCCAGCAGCCAGGTCGCGGGGGTCACAGATACGCAGTATTTT. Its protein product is CASSQVAGVTDTQYF.